A selection of T cell receptor beta chains follows, all from one sample in a study of Tregs in tolerant kidney transplant recipients. These TCRs' antigens remain unknown. TCRdb's copy holds only in-frame clones and misses some; the assay was immunoSEQ multiplex PCR. The table has approximately 41,000 clones, about 95% seen once. Sequenced material: Tregs from blood cultured with allogeneic cells. The receptors stem from a human donor in good health. Each CDR3 is given with its conserved first and last residue. D genes are given only for firm matches.

TRBV5-4	TRBJ1-1	.	TGTGCCAGCAGCTTGGAGATGAACACTGGAGCTTTCTTT	CASSLEMNTGAFF
TRBV5-1	TRBJ1-2	.	TGCGCCAGCAGCTTAACTCAGGGGTACTATGGCTACACCTTC	CASSLTQGYYGYTF
TRBV6-5	TRBJ2-7	TRBD2	TGTGCCAGCAGTCTAGGACTAGCGAGCGAGCAGTACTTC	CASSLGLASEQYF
TRBV19	TRBJ2-1	.	TGTGCCAGTAGTAGAAATGGGGGGAATGAGCAGTTCTTC	CASSRNGGNEQFF
TRBV2	TRBJ2-2	.	TGTGCCAGCAAACCGAGAATAGTTATCACCGGGGAGCTGTTTTTT	CASKPRIVITGELFF
TRBV6-5	TRBJ1-2	TRBD1	TGTGCCAGCAGTTACCAGGGGGCAAGGGGCTACACCTTC	CASSYQGARGYTF
TRBV18	TRBJ1-5	.	TGTGCCAGCTCCTTGAATACAGGTTTGGGCAATCAGCCCCAGCATTTT	CASSLNTGLGNQPQHF
TRBV4-1	TRBJ2-1	TRBD2	TGCGCCAGCAGCCAAATTCTAGCGGGAGGGTACAATGAGCAGTTCTTC	CASSQILAGGYNEQFF
TRBV9	TRBJ2-7	TRBD1	TGTGCCAGCAGCCCGTCCCCTACAGGGGACTACGAGCAGTACTTC	CASSPSPTGDYEQYF
TRBV20-1	TRBJ1-1	.	TGCAGTGCTAGATCCCAGGTTGAAGCTTTCTTT	CSARSQVEAFF
TRBV2	TRBJ2-3	TRBD2	TGTGCCAGCAGTGCGCTAGCGGCCACAGATACGCAGTATTTT	CASSALAATDTQYF